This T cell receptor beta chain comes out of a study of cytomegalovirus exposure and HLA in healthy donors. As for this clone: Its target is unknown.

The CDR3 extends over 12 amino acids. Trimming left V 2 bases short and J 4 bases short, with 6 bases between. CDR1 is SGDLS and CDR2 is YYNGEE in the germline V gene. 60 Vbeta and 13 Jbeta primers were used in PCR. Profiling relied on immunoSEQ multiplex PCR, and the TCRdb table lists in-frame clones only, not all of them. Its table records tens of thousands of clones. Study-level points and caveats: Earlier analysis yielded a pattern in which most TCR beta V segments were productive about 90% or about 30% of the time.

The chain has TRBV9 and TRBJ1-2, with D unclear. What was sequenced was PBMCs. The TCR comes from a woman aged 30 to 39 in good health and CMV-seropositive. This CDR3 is CASSVVAYGYTF. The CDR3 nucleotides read TGTGCCAGCAGCGTCGTGGCCTATGGCTACACCTTC.